The 32 T cell receptor beta chains in this list originate from one sample, sequenced in a study of OX40 agonist ivuxolimab in advanced cancers. Some clones are missing from TCRdb's copy, which holds only in-frame ones; the method was immunoSEQ multiplex PCR. The sample records approximately 74,000 clones, 90% being singletons. Material: CD4+ or CD8+ T cells sorted from blood, obtained in a trial of the OX40 agonist ivuxolimab. The receptors originated from an adult with an advanced solid tumor such as melanoma, head and neck, liver or kidney cancer.

The chain joins TRBV6-6 to TRBJ1-4, with 7 bases matching TRBD1. Germline V gene sequence: CDR1 MNHNY, CDR2 SVGAGI (reference sequence). The length of the CDR3 is 15 residues. V trimming: 5 bases; J trimming: 7 bases; junction bases outside the gene matches: 10. The CDR3 here is CASSPSRGGFEKLFF. CDR3 coding DNA: TGTGCCAGCAGTCCCTCCAGGGGGGGTTTTGAAAAACTGTTTTTT.

The chain combines TRBV5-4 with TRBJ1-2; D is ambiguous. The length of the CDR3 is 12 residues. Germline V gene sequence: CDR1 SGHNT, CDR2 YYREEE (reference sequence). V lost 5 bases and J lost 5, with 10 bases in between. Here the CDR3 DNA reads TGTGCCAGCAGACTCCGCGAGTATGGCTACACCTTC. Protein product: CASRLREYGYTF.

DNA of the CDR3: TGTGCCTGGGGCGGGGGGGCCCCAGAGACCCAGTACTTC. This translates into CAWGGGAPETQYF. The genes are TRBV30 and TRBJ2-5; 9 bases line up with TRBD2. Germline CDR1 and CDR2: GTSNPN and SVGIG (reference sequence). The CDR3 loop spans 13 amino acids. The ends lost 5 bases at V and 4 bases at J; junction bases unmatched: 5.

The chain employs TRBV7-9 and TRBJ2-7, with D uncertain. From germline, CDR1 is SEHNR and CDR2 FQNEAQ (reference sequence). V gave up 1 base and J gave up 5 bases, with 3 bases separating them. This CDR3 is built from 11 residues. The CDR3 sequence is CASSLVNEQYF. As DNA, the CDR3 is TGTGCCAGCAGCTTAGTTAACGAGCAGTACTTC.

The chain has TRBV6-6 and TRBJ1-1, with unresolved D. This CDR3 has 15 amino acids. Germline CDR1 MNHNY, CDR2 SVGAGI (reference sequence). Trimming shortened V by 6 bases and J by 1 base, and 15 bases separated the two germline ends. The CDR3 nucleotides read TGTGCCAGCAGCGCGAGGAGCGTTGGGAACACTGAAGCTTTCTTT. It specifies CASSARSVGNTEAFF.

This chain uses TRBV9 with TRBJ2-1, with 12 bases identical to TRBD2. Germline lookup yields CDR1 SGDLS and CDR2 YYNGEE. V shed 4 bases and J 6 bases; nucleotides not matched to a gene: 5. This CDR3 is 15 amino acids long. In nucleotides, the CDR3 is TGTGCCAGCAGCCCTAGCGGGGGGGTTCCCAATGAGCAGTTCTTC. Translated, it gives CASSPSGGVPNEQFF.

The chain joins TRBV5-1 to TRBJ2-3; unclear D gene. The germline CDR1 and CDR2 sequences are SGHRS and YFSETQ. The CDR3 contains 15 residues. V shed 0 bases and J shed 4 bases, with 12 bases lying between them. The CDR3 is CASSLAPRLADTQYF. The DNA for the CDR3 is TGCGCCAGCAGCTTGGCCCCTCGGCTCGCAGATACGCAGTATTTT.

The DNA for the CDR3 is TGTGCCAGCAGCACCCTAGCGGGGGCAGAGACCCAGTACTTC. Its protein is CASSTLAGAETQYF. The rearrangement links TRBV9 to TRBJ2-5; TRBD2 aligns across 10 bases. This CDR3 comprises 14 residues. Germline-derived CDR1 and CDR2 are SGDLS and YYNGEE. Trimming removed 4 bases from V and 4 bases from J; junction bases left unmatched: 4.

The chain combines TRBV6-5 with TRBJ1-1; possible D gene TRBD1, 6 bases. Germline values: CDR1 MNHEY, CDR2 SVGAGI. Trimming left V 3 bases short and J 4 bases short, with 12 bases between. The CDR3 length is 14 residues. This chain's CDR3 is CASSYRGASTEAFF. CDR3 nucleotides: TGTGCCAGCAGTTATCGGGGGGCAAGCACTGAAGCTTTCTTT.

The chain recombines TRBV25-1 with TRBJ1-2; D possibly corresponds to TRBD1 (5 bases). Per germline, CDR1 MGHDK and CDR2 SYGVNS. The CDR3 is 13 residues long. Trimming removed 11 bases from V and 4 bases from J, with 17 bases in between. The CDR3: CAGPGCGGYGYTF. CDR3 bases: TGTGCCGGACCAGGGTGCGGCGGCTATGGCTACACCTTC.

J is TRBJ2-3 and V is TRBV11-2, with 7 bases that match TRBD2. The CDR3 totals 16 residues. Trimming took 0 bases from V and 4 from J; bases not matched to a gene: 7. CDR1 is SGHAT, CDR2 FQNNGV, per germline. CDR3 nucleotide sequence: TGTGCCAGCAGCTTAGAGCCGGGAGGAGGAGCAGATACGCAGTATTTT. It translates to CASSLEPGGGADTQYF. Together with reference TRBV11-2 and TRBJ2-3, the CDR3 gives the full variable domain: EAGVAQSPRYKIIEKRQSVAFWCNPISGHATLYWYQQILGQGPKLLIQFQNNGVVDDSQLPKDRFSAERLKGVDSTLKIQPAKLEDSAVYLCASSLEPGGGADTQYFGPGTRLTVL.

The sample holds one count of this clone. V gene TRBV2 combines with J gene TRBJ2-2; either TRBD1 or TRBD2 may fit D (5 bases each). The CDR3 is 16 amino acids. CDR1 SNHLY and CDR2 FYNNEI come from the germline V gene. Trimming left V 7 bases short and J 1 base short, with 16 bases between. The CDR3 reads CASTLDRGRNTGELFF. The CDR3 DNA is TGTGCCAGCACCCTGGACCGGGGACGGAACACCGGGGAGCTGTTTTTT.

The gene calls are TRBV6-1 and TRBJ2-5, with 7 bases lining up with TRBD1. Germline CDR1 is MNHNS and CDR2 is SASEGT. The CDR3 totals 13 residues. After removal of 6 bases from V and 7 bases from J, the junction contained 8 bases not matched to a gene. CDR3 DNA sequence: TGTGCCAGCAGCCAGGACAGGTCTCCGACCCAGTACTTC. It yields the protein CASSQDRSPTQYF.

The chain joins TRBV9 to TRBJ2-3, with a weak D call TRBD2 (7 bases). The germline V gene encodes CDR1 SGDLS and CDR2 YYNGEE. This CDR3 has 15 amino acids. The V and J ends lost 7 bases and 2 bases respectively, with 17 bases between them. CDR3: CASGPGGGNTDTQYF. CDR3 bases: TGTGCCAGCGGACCGGGGGGCGGGAACACAGATACGCAGTATTTT.

This clone came up once. The rearrangement joins TRBV6-5 to TRBJ1-4; D unresolved. Germline V CDR1 and CDR2: MNHEY, SVGAGI. The CDR3 has 9 amino acids. Trimming stripped 8 bases from V and 8 bases from J, with 3 bases between. The CDR3 nucleotides read TGTGCCAGCGGGGAAAAACTGTTTTTT. Amino acid sequence: CASGEKLFF.

This clone has only a few counts. The chain links TRBV19 to TRBJ1-1; D not resolved. The germline V gene has CDR1 LNHDA and CDR2 SQIVND (reference sequence). The CDR3 loop spans 10 amino acids. The V end lost 10 bases, the J end lost 9 bases, and 12 bases lay between the germline ends. The CDR3 sequence: CATVGEKAFF. The CDR3 nucleotides are TGTGCCACCGTCGGGGAAAAAGCTTTCTTT.

The CDR3 loop reads CASSLDLSGNGYTF. The CDR3 region has the DNA TGTGCCAGCAGCTTAGATCTGTCCGGGAATGGCTACACCTTC. The chain employs TRBV11-3 and TRBJ1-2; no firm D call. CDR3 length: 14 amino acids. CDR1 is SGHNT and CDR2 is YENEEA in the germline V gene. V was pared by 0 bases and J by 6 bases, with 11 bases between.

On this clone itself: Other DNA sequences in the sample encode the same CDR3. V usage is TRBV5-1 and J usage is TRBJ2-7, with 7 bases matching TRBD1. This CDR3 region has 15 residues. Trimming at V came to 7 bases and at J to 3 bases, leaving 13 bases not matched to a gene. CDR1 is SGHRS and CDR2 is YFSETQ in the germline V gene. The chain's CDR3 is CASEVGDRTGYEQYF. The DNA of the CDR3 is TGCGCCAGCGAGGTGGGGGACAGAACCGGCTACGAGCAGTACTTC.

The genes are TRBV11-2 and TRBJ1-5, with D perhaps TRBD1 (5 bases). The CDR3 length is 14 residues. V lost 1 base and J 6 bases, leaving 10 bases between the germline ends. The V gene's germline CDR1 is SGHAT and CDR2 FQNNGV. The CDR3 region has the DNA TGTGCCAGCAGCTTAGCGGGGGGGGGTCAGCCCCAGCATTTT. It is translated as CASSLAGGGQPQHF. The whole variable domain, remainder taken from reference TRBV11-2 and TRBJ1-5, is EAGVAQSPRYKIIEKRQSVAFWCNPISGHATLYWYQQILGQGPKLLIQFQNNGVVDDSQLPKDRFSAERLKGVDSTLKIQPAKLEDSAVYLCASSLAGGGQPQHFGDGTRLSIL.

The J gene is TRBJ2-5, the V gene TRBV14, with TRBD2 as a possible D gene (6 bases). Germline CDR1 reads SGHDN; CDR2 reads FVKESK. The germline V and J ends were trimmed by 4 bases and 3 bases, with 18 bases remaining between them. The length of the CDR3 is 16 residues. CDR3 loop: CASSPYPGVSKETQYF. Here the CDR3 DNA reads TGTGCCAGCAGCCCATACCCGGGAGTATCAAAAGAGACCCAGTACTTC.

This clone appeared once. The V gene is TRBV2, the J gene TRBJ1-2; D remains ambiguous. Germline V gives CDR1 SNHLY, CDR2 FYNNEI. Trimming pared 8 bases from V and 8 bases from J, leaving 15 bases between. CDR3 length: 12 amino acids. CDR3 in DNA: TGTGCCAGCGGGCCCAGGATAGGGGGCTACACCTTC. Its translation: CASGPRIGGYTF.

The chain combines TRBV23-1 with TRBJ1-1; D not resolved. TRBV23-1 is filed as an ORF, its function uncertain. Trimming stripped 2 bases from V and 6 bases from J, with 13 bases between. The CDR3 runs 14 residues. CDR3 in amino acids: CASSQPIGDPEAFF. CDR3 DNA: TGCGCCAGCAGTCAACCCATCGGCGACCCTGAAGCTTTCTTT.

The chain carries TRBV5-6 and TRBJ2-1, with 10 bases aligning to TRBD1. From germline, CDR1 is SGHDT and CDR2 YYEEEE. The J segment lost 7 bases and the V segment lost 4 bases, leaving 8 bases of the junction unmatched. The CDR3 length is 15 residues. The CDR3 DNA is TGTGCCAGCAGCCATCCGGGACAGGGGCTTAATGAGCAGTTCTTC. This sequence encodes CASSHPGQGLNEQFF.

This clone was observed once. The chain uses TRBV4-1 and TRBJ2-7; D might be TRBD1 (6 bases). The germline gives CDR1 MGHRA, CDR2 YSYEKL. Trimming shortened V by 4 bases and J by 6 bases, and 16 bases separated the two germline ends. CDR3 size: 14 residues. CDR3 in DNA: TGCGCCAGCAGCCGCCAGAGAGGGGGTGGCGAGCAGTACTTC. Protein sequence: CASSRQRGGGEQYF.

The chain carries TRBV6-1 and TRBJ2-7, with D perhaps matching TRBD2 (6 bases). The germline CDR1 and CDR2 sequences are MNHNS and SASEGT. Between the trimmed V and J ends, which lost 2 bases and 5 bases, there was a span of 13 bases. This CDR3 has 14 amino acids. CDR3 nucleotides: TGTGCCAGCAGTGAATGGCGGGATTTCGACGAGCAGTACTTC. Encoded protein: CASSEWRDFDEQYF.

The chain has TRBV7-2 and TRBJ2-3, with TRBD2 matching over 9 bases. Germline V gene data show CDR1 as SGHTA and CDR2 as FQGNSA. With V trimmed by 5 bases and J by 4 bases, 19 bases remained unmatched. This CDR3 is 19 amino acids long. The CDR3: CASSLRVVAGALTPDTQYF. The DNA of the CDR3 is TGTGCCAGCAGCCTCAGGGTCGTAGCGGGAGCTCTTACCCCAGATACGCAGTATTTT.

This rearrangement joins TRBV12-2 to TRBJ1-2; the tabulated D call, TRBD1, remains unverified against the DNA. TRBV12-2 is recorded as a pseudogene. This CDR3 comprises 17 residues. CDR3 sequence reads: CASRERQGTGLNYGYTF. The CDR3 bases are TGTGCAAGTCGCGAGCGACAGGGGACGGGTTTAAACTATGGCTACACCTTC.

The chain joins TRBV7-2 to TRBJ1-5; the D gene is possibly TRBD1 (6 bases). Trimming shortened V by 1 base and J by 2 bases, and 9 bases separated the two germline ends. CDR3 length: 15 amino acids. Germline CDR1 and CDR2: SGHTA and FQGNSA. The DNA for the CDR3 is TGTGCCAGCAGCTTAGATTCAGGGGGCAATCAGCCCCAGCATTTT. Translating it yields CASSLDSGGNQPQHF.

This clone was counted once. The chain has TRBV21-1 and TRBJ2-2. TRBV21-1 is shown as a pseudogene. The CDR3 loop spans 18 amino acids. Written as DNA, the CDR3 is TGTGCCAGCAGCAAAGAGAGGGGGGCGCAGGGTGACGCCGGGGAGCTGTTTTTT. Protein product: CASSKERGAQGDAGELFF.

V gene TRBV11-3 combines with J gene TRBJ2-7; weak D call: TRBD1 (7 bases). The V gene lost 5 bases and the J gene lost 1 base, with 15 bases spanning the gap. The germline V gene has CDR1 SGHNT and CDR2 YENEEA. The CDR3 length is 15 residues. The CDR3 bases are TGTGCCAGCAGCCTCAGGGGGGTCTGGTCCTACGAGCAGTACTTC. Protein sequence: CASSLRGVWSYEQYF.

Turning to this clone: This same CDR3 is encoded by further DNA sequences in the sample. The chain combines TRBV29-1 with TRBJ1-1; a weak D match, TRBD1 (5 bases). Germline values: CDR1 SQVTM, CDR2 ANQGSEA. The CDR3 is 13 residues long. The V gene lost 6 bases and the J gene lost 4 bases, with 15 bases spanning the gap. The CDR3: CSVLQGGFTEAFF. CDR3 sequence (DNA): TGCAGCGTATTGCAGGGTGGGTTCACTGAAGCTTTCTTT.

The chain recombines TRBV6-5 with TRBJ2-7, with D perhaps TRBD2 (5 bases). This CDR3 comprises 12 residues. From germline, CDR1 is MNHEY and CDR2 SVGAGI. V lost 8 bases, J lost 4 bases, and 12 bases lay in between. The CDR3 region has the DNA TGTGCCAGCTCTCGGGGATCTTACGAGCAGTACTTC. Encoded protein: CASSRGSYEQYF.